This T cell receptor beta chain was sequenced in a study of blood T cell repertoires in COVID-19. At the level of the study: Sites in the United States, Italy and Spain provided acute and convalescent COVID-19 samples. Sample material is recorded as cDNA or gDNA derived from T cells, B-cell-depleted T cells, or PBMCs.

V lost 4 bases to trimming and J lost 1 base, with 11 bases between them. The length of the CDR3 is 14 residues. CDR1 and CDR2 from the germline V gene are SGHRS and YFSETQ. Authors' data handling: Researchers report that nucleated cell counts were estimated from reference gene primer amplification. Here immunoSEQ multiplex PCR was the method, and the copy in TCRdb shows in-frame clones only, minus some. V, J and clone size are taken as reported in that table, and D and trimming were inferred from the DNA itself. This table holds some 80,000 clones, roughly 80% found once. This clonotype was obtained from a human donor in a cohort sampled during active COVID-19. This sequence joins TRBV5-1 and TRBJ2-5, with TRBD1 as a possible D gene (6 bases). The sample was peripheral blood. This CDR3 is CASSQGTSQETQYF. CDR3 coding DNA: TGCGCCAGCAGCCAGGGGACATCCCAAGAGACCCAGTACTTC.